The 27 T cell receptor beta chains below were found in one sample sequenced in a study of blood T cells in healthy people across ages. The authors ran a second PCR of about 6 to 12 cycles using a sample-barcoded 5' primer and a J-beta primer mix. One entry per CDR3 protein results from TCRdb running MiXCR on the 5' RACE reads. The table includes 850,000 to 1,100,000 distinct CDR3 sequences, more than 30% detected once. The specimen sequenced was blood. Receptors originate from a man aged 18 to 29 in good health.

This clonotype was seen a few times. The chain is built from TRBV24-1 and TRBJ1-5; D unclear. From germline, CDR1 is KGHDR and CDR2 SFDVKD. The CDR3 is made up of 14 amino acids. V was pared by 0 bases and J by 2 bases, with 4 bases between. The CDR3 reads CATSDLGGNQPQHF. For the CDR3, the DNA is TGTGCCACCAGTGATTTGGGGGGCAATCAGCCCCAGCATTTT.

The chain links TRBV6-6 to TRBJ2-3, with D possibly being TRBD1 (6 bases). V lost 5 bases and J lost 6, with 12 bases in between. CDR3 length: 13 amino acids. The V gene's germline CDR1 is MNHNY and CDR2 SVGAGI (reference sequence). Here the CDR3 DNA reads TGTGCCAGCAGTCGGACAGAAACGGATACGCAGTATTTT. Its protein product is CASSRTETDTQYF.

This chain links TRBV6-5 with TRBJ1-2, with D unclear. The CDR3 is 15 residues long. Germline values: CDR1 MNHEY, CDR2 SVGAGI. The V end lost 0 bases, the J end lost 7 bases, and 15 bases lay between the germline ends. The CDR3 sequence is CASSYSRGYSGGYTF. In nucleotides, the CDR3 is TGTGCCAGCAGTTACTCGCGGGGATATTCGGGTGGCTACACCTTC.

A few counts support this clonotype. This chain links TRBV24-1 with TRBJ1-1, with D unclear. Trimming left V 3 bases short and J 0 bases short, with 4 bases between. The germline V gene encodes CDR1 KGHDR and CDR2 SFDVKD. CDR3 size: 13 residues. CDR3 protein: CATSDRVNTEAFF. In DNA form, the CDR3 reads TGTGCCACCAGTGATAGGGTGAACACTGAAGCTTTCTTT.

V gene TRBV27 combines with J gene TRBJ2-1; 9 nucleotides match TRBD2. Trimming at V came to 4 bases and at J to 4 bases, leaving 5 bases not matched to a gene. Germline V gene lookup returns CDR1 MNHEY and CDR2 SMNVEV (reference sequence). The CDR3 has 15 amino acids. The CDR3 DNA follows: TGTGCCAGCAGTTCCCGACTAGCGGATTACAATGAGCAGTTCTTC. Translating gives CASSSRLADYNEQFF.

This clonotype was found many times. This chain joins TRBV2 and TRBJ2-5, with D uncertain. The CDR3 runs to 13 residues. Trimming stripped 2 bases from V and 5 bases from J, with 9 bases between. Germline V gene lookup returns CDR1 SNHLY and CDR2 FYNNEI. CDR3 sequence (DNA): TGTGCCAGCAGTGAAACTGGTTGGGAGACCCAGTACTTC. It translates to CASSETGWETQYF.

The chain carries TRBV7-3 and TRBJ2-1, with no clear D. V dropped 5 bases and J dropped 0 bases, with 8 bases sitting between them. Germline loops: CDR1 SGHTA, CDR2 FQGTGA. This CDR3 spans 14 amino acids. The CDR3, as DNA: TGTGCCAGCAGCCCTCATAGCTCCTACAATGAGCAGTTCTTC. Translating it yields CASSPHSSYNEQFF.

This chain joins TRBV12-3 or TRBV12-4 and TRBJ1-5, with D unresolved. The CDR3 has 12 amino acids. V lost 6 bases and J lost 7, with 10 bases in between. In DNA form, the CDR3 reads TGTGCCAGCAGGGACGGGTCGCAGCCCCAGCATTTT. Protein: CASRDGSQPQHF.

This clonotype appeared many times. V is TRBV10-3 and J is TRBJ1-2; the match to TRBD1 covers 8 bases. V lost 10 bases, J lost 6 bases, and 10 bases stayed unmatched. The CDR3 length is 13 residues. Germline lookup yields CDR1 ENHRY and CDR2 SYGVKD. The chain's CDR3 is CATDEDRAHGYTF. CDR3 nucleotide sequence: TGTGCCACGGATGAGGACAGGGCCCATGGCTACACCTTC.

The chain links TRBV2 to TRBJ2-2; TRBD1 is a possible D gene (5 bases). The CDR3 runs 14 residues. Germline V gene lookup returns CDR1 SNHLY and CDR2 FYNNEI. V was pared by 4 bases and J by 3 bases, with 9 bases between. The CDR3 reads CASSGDSHTGELFF. DNA of the CDR3: TGTGCCAGCAGTGGCGACAGCCACACCGGGGAGCTGTTTTTT.

The table lists this clonotype with a few counts. J is TRBJ1-1 and V is TRBV5-1; perhaps TRBD1 as D (6 bases). CDR1 is SGHRS, CDR2 YFSETQ, per germline. The CDR3 spans 14 residues. Deletions cut 4 bases from V and 3 bases from J, with 13 bases between. CDR3 region: CASSLQQGDTEAFF. In DNA, the CDR3 is TGCGCCAGCAGCCTGCAACAGGGTGACACTGAAGCTTTCTTT.

This clonotype was seen only a few times. The chain carries TRBV11-1 and TRBJ2-7; 9 bases line up with TRBD1. CDR1 SGHAT and CDR2 FQDESV come from the germline V gene (reference sequence). Trimming at V came to 8 bases and at J to 1 base, leaving 6 bases not matched to a gene. This CDR3 spans 14 amino acids. This chain's CDR3 is CASSGQGKSYEQYF. Written as DNA, the CDR3 is TGTGCCAGCTCAGGACAGGGGAAATCCTACGAGCAGTACTTC.

This clonotype was detected once. The genes are TRBV20-1 and TRBJ2-4, with a tentative D call TRBD1 (6 bases). This CDR3 is built from 15 residues. The germline gives CDR1 DFQATT, CDR2 SNEGSKA (reference sequence). Trimming shortened V by 3 bases and J by 0 bases, and 12 bases separated the two germline ends. The CDR3 here is CSASGTLVAKNIQYF. The CDR3 nucleotides are TGCAGTGCTAGCGGGACACTGGTAGCCAAAAACATTCAGTACTTC.

The V gene is TRBV12-3 or TRBV12-4, the J gene TRBJ2-7; D may correspond to TRBD1 or TRBD2 (5 bases each). Trimming removed 0 bases from V and 2 bases from J, with 8 bases in between. The CDR3 consists of 14 residues. The CDR3 nucleotides read TGTGCCAGCAGTTTAGCGGGGGAAGCCTACGAGCAGTACTTC. This sequence encodes CASSLAGEAYEQYF.

This clonotype appeared a few times. J is TRBJ2-1 and V is TRBV4-1; D gene ambiguous. The V end was cut by 1 base, the J end by 5 bases, with 6 bases between. CDR3 length equals 13 residues. The germline CDR1 and CDR2 sequences are MGHRA and YSYEKL. The CDR3 loop reads CASSQAHDNEQFF. The CDR3 DNA follows: TGCGCCAGCAGCCAAGCCCATGACAATGAGCAGTTCTTC.

This clonotype was detected a few times. The rearrangement joins TRBV2 to TRBJ1-6; weak D call: TRBD1 (6 bases). V dropped 6 bases and J dropped 6 bases, with 15 bases sitting between them. The germline V gene encodes CDR1 SNHLY and CDR2 FYNNEI. There are 15 residues in the CDR3. The CDR3 sequence is CASRGGGTSNSPLHF. CDR3 nucleotide sequence: TGTGCCAGCAGAGGTGGGGGGACAAGTAATTCACCCCTCCACTTT.

The gene calls are TRBV5-4 and TRBJ2-3; 9 positions agree with TRBD2. The CDR3 loop spans 18 amino acids. Germline CDR1 is SGHNT and CDR2 is YYREEE (reference sequence). The V and J ends lost 5 bases and 0 bases, in that order; junction bases with no gene match: 13. CDR3 sequence: CASSSWGGGEPSTDTQYF. CDR3 nucleotide sequence: TGTGCCAGCAGTTCCTGGGGCGGGGGGGAACCTAGCACAGATACGCAGTATTTT.

The rearrangement links TRBV6-2 or TRBV6-3 to TRBJ2-1; the D gene could be TRBD1 or TRBD2 (5 bases each). V lost 1 base to trimming and J lost 6 bases, with 19 bases between them. The CDR3 is made up of 17 amino acids. Per germline, CDR1 MNHEY and CDR2 SVGEGT. The CDR3: CASSYFHGGMSGNEQFF. CDR3 DNA: TGTGCCAGCAGTTACTTTCATGGGGGAATGAGTGGCAATGAGCAGTTCTTC.

This sequence joins TRBV5-1 and TRBJ2-7; TRBD2 might be the D (6 bases). Trimming removed 0 bases at V and 7 bases at J, with 17 bases between. The CDR3 loop spans 15 amino acids. Germline lookup yields CDR1 SGHRS and CDR2 YFSETQ. CDR3 loop: CASSLESGPYNEQYF. CDR3 nucleotide sequence: TGCGCCAGCAGCTTGGAAAGCGGGCCGTACAATGAGCAGTACTTC.

The chain joins TRBV4-2 to TRBJ1-1; 9 bases line up with TRBD1. CDR1 LGHNA and CDR2 YNFKEQ come from the germline V gene. Germline trimming cut 0 bases from V and 7 bases from J; bases unmatched to any gene: 18. CDR3 length: 19 residues. The CDR3 spells CASSQEGPRKDRGEVEAFF. Written as DNA, the CDR3 is TGTGCCAGCAGCCAAGAAGGACCCCGTAAGGACAGGGGCGAGGTTGAAGCTTTCTTT.

The rearrangement links TRBV3-1 to TRBJ2-2; TRBD2 aligns across 14 bases. CDR1 and CDR2 from the germline V gene are LGHDT and YNNKEL (reference sequence). The CDR3 spans 17 residues. V trimming: 3 bases; J trimming: 5 bases; junction bases outside the gene matches: 5. The CDR3: CASSHLGLAGETGELFF. The CDR3 DNA reads TGTGCCAGCAGCCACCTGGGACTAGCGGGAGAGACCGGGGAGCTGTTTTTT.

This clonotype showed up just a few times. The chain recombines TRBV5-1 with TRBJ2-3; 8 nucleotides match TRBD1. Germline values: CDR1 SGHRS, CDR2 YFSETQ. This CDR3 is 15 amino acids long. V lost 3 bases, J lost 3 bases, and 6 bases stayed unmatched. The CDR3 sequence is CASSWQGARTDTQYF. In nucleotides, the CDR3 is TGCGCCAGCAGCTGGCAGGGGGCGCGAACAGATACGCAGTATTTT.

Here the CDR3 DNA reads TGTGCCAGCAGCTTAGTAGTGACAAGGAGGCCTGAAGCTTTCTTT. Translation gives CASSLVVTRRPEAFF. This chain uses TRBV7-2 with TRBJ1-1; D remains unclear. CDR1 SGHTA and CDR2 FQGNSA come from the germline V gene. V was trimmed by 1 base and J by 6 bases, leaving 15 bases between them. The CDR3 contains 15 residues.

The chain recombines TRBV11-2 with TRBJ2-1; unclear D gene. Germline loops: CDR1 SGHAT, CDR2 FQNNGV. The CDR3 is 15 residues long. Trimming removed 4 bases from V and 5 bases from J, with 15 bases in between. Here the CDR3 DNA reads TGTGCCAGCAGCTCAATCCGGGTTAGGCACAATGAGCAGTTCTTC. It translates to CASSSIRVRHNEQFF.

In the case of this clonotype: It may be a read error: a sequence one base away is much more abundant. For the CDR3, the DNA is TGCAGTGCTAGAGATACGGTATTGGCAACTAATGAAAAACTGTTTTTT. Translated, it gives CSARDTVLATNEKLFF. The V and J genes are TRBV20-1 and TRBJ1-4; D is unresolved. Looked up from germline, CDR1 is DFQATT and CDR2 is SNEGSKA (reference sequence). Trimming left V 0 bases short and J 0 bases short, with 11 bases between. The CDR3 runs 16 residues.

The V call is TRBV4-2, the J call TRBJ2-3, with 13 positions matching TRBD2. The J segment lost 5 bases and the V segment lost 3 bases, leaving 5 bases of the junction unmatched. Germline CDR1 reads LGHNA; CDR2 reads YNFKEQ. This CDR3 contains 16 residues. The CDR3: CASSHTSGGAEDTQYF. The CDR3 DNA is TGTGCCAGCAGCCACACTAGCGGGGGGGCCGAAGATACGCAGTATTTT.

V gene TRBV4-2 combines with J gene TRBJ2-3, with D possibly TRBD2 on 5 matching bases. The CDR3 extends over 16 amino acids. V lost 4 bases, J lost 0 bases, and 14 bases lay in between. Germline V CDR1 and CDR2: LGHNA, YNFKEQ. Here the CDR3 reads CASSPLGLASTDTQYF. The DNA for the CDR3 is TGTGCCAGCAGCCCACTAGGGTTAGCTAGCACAGATACGCAGTATTTT.